This T cell receptor (beta chain) was recovered during a study of blood T cells in healthy people across ages. This CDR3 spans 11 amino acids. V lost 8 bases, J lost 6 bases, and 4 bases stayed unmatched. Germline V gene lookup returns CDR1 SQVTM and CDR2 ANQGSEA. Together with a sample-barcoded 5' primer, a J-beta primer mix was included in a second PCR lasting roughly 7 to 11 cycles. TCRdb called the 5' RACE reads again in MiXCR, with one record for every CDR3 protein. In the table there are just over 800,000 distinct CDR3 sequences, around 62% of which are singletons. With each sample, at least 5 micrograms of total RNA were extracted.

Sequencing was done on a sample of blood. This TCR came from a man aged 30 to 39 in good health. This chain joins TRBV29-1 and TRBJ2-1, with 7 bases matching TRBD1. The CDR3: CSTRQGNEQFF. CDR3 DNA: TGCAGCACAAGACAGGGCAATGAGCAGTTCTTC.